This paragraph covers one T cell receptor beta chain sequence. This specimen comes from a study of sequential checkpoint blockade in melanoma. Study details: Arm A got nivolumab then ipilimumab; arm B the reverse, 1:1. Both treatment sequences were followed by maintenance nivolumab.

The treatment here: randomized to nivolumab then ipilimumab (arm A) or the reverse (arm B). From thawed PBMCs, live CD3+CD8+ cells negative for CD19 and CD56 were sorted. Germline V gives CDR1 MNHEY, CDR2 SMNVEV (reference sequence). The CDR3 is 13 residues long. V dropped 4 bases and J dropped 4; count of bases not matched to a gene: 2. Data came from immunoSEQ multiplex PCR; TCRdb stores just in-frame clones and leaves some out. The repertoire holds 35,000 to 45,000 clones, with 70% to 90% as singletons. Sequences were derived from CD8+ T cells sorted from blood (inferred from file names), sampled from a patient given nivolumab and ipilimumab in sequence. The receptor was derived from a human donor with melanoma. The V and J genes are TRBV27 and TRBJ1-2; 8 nucleotides agree with TRBD1. The CDR3 region has the DNA TGTGCCAGCAGTTCAGGACAGGGCTATGGCTACACCTTC. Translating it yields CASSSGQGYGYTF.